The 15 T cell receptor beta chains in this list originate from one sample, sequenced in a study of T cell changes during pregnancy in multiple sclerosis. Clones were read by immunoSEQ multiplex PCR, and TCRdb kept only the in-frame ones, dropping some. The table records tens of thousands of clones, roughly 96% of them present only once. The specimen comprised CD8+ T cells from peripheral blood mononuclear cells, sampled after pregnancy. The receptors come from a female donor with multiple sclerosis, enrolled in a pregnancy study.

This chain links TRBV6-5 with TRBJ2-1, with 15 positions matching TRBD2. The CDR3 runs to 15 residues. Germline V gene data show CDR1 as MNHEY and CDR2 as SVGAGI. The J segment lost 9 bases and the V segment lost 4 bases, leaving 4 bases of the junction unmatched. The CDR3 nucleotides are TGTGCCAGCAGTTTTGGACTAGCGGGAGGGACTGAGCAGTTCTTC. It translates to CASSFGLAGGTEQFF.

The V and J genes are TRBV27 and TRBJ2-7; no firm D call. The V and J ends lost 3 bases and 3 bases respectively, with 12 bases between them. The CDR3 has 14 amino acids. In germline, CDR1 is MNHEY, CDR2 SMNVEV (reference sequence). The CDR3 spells CASSFRQRDYEQYF. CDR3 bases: TGTGCCAGCAGTTTTCGGCAGCGAGACTACGAGCAGTACTTC.

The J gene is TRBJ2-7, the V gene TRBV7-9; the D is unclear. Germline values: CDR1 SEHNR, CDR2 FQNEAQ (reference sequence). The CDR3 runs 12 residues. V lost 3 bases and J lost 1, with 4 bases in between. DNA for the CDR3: TGTGCCAGCAGCTTTAATTCCTACGAGCAGTACTTC. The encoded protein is CASSFNSYEQYF.

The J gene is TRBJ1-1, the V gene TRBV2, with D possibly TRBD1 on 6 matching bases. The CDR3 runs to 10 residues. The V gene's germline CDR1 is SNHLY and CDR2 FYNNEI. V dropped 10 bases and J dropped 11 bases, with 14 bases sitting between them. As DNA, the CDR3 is TGTGCCACCTGGGCAGGGGTTGCTTTCTTT. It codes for CATWAGVAFF.

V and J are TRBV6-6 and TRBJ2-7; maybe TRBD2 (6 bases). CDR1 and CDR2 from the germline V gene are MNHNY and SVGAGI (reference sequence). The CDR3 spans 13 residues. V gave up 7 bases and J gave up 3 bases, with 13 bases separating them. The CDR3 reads CASKRVRDYEQYF. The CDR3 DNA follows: TGTGCCAGCAAGCGGGTCAGGGACTACGAGCAGTACTTC.

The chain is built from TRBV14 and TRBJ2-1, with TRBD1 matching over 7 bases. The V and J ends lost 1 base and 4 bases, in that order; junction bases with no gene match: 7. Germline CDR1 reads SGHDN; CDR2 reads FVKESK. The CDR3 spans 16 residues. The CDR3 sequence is CASSQVGQEPYNEQFF. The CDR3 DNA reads TGTGCCAGCAGCCAAGTTGGACAGGAGCCTTACAATGAGCAGTTCTTC.

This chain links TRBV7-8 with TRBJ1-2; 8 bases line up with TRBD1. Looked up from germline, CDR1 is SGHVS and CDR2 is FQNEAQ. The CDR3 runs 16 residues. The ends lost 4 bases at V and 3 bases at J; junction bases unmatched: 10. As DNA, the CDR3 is TGTGCCAGCAGCTCGCTCCCGGGACAGGCTTACTATGGCTACACCTTC. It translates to CASSSLPGQAYYGYTF.

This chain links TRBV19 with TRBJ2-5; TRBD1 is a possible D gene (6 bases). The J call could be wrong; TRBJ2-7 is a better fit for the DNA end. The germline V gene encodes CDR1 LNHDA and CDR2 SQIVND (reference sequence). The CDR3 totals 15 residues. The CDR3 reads CASSTTDRIGSEQYF. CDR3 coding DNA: TGTGCCAGTAGTACCACCGACAGGATAGGAAGCGAGCAGTACTTC.

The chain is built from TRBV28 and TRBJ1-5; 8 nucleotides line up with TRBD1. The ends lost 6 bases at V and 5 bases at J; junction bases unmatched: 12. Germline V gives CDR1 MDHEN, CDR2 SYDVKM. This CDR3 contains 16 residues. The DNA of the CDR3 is TGTGCCAGCAGCTCGGGGGCAGGGGGCGGCCATCAGCCCCAGCATTTT. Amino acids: CASSSGAGGGHQPQHF.

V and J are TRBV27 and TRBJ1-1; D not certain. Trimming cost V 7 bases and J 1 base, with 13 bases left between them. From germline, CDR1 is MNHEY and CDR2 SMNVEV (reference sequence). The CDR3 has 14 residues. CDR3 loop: CASTPGLGNTEAFF. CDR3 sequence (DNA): TGTGCCAGCACTCCGGGTCTCGGGAACACTGAAGCTTTCTTT.

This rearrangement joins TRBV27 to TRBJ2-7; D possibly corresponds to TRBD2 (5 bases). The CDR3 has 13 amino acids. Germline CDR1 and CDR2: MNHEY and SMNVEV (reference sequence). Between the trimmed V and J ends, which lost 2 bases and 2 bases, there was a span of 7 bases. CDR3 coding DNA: TGTGCCAGCAGTTTACACGGGGCCTACGAGCAGTACTTC. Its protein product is CASSLHGAYEQYF.

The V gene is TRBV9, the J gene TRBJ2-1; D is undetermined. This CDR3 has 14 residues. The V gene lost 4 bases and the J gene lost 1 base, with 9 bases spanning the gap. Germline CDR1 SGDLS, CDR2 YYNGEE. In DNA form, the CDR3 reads TGTGCCAGCAGCCCATTTGAGTCCTACAATGAGCAGTTCTTC. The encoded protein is CASSPFESYNEQFF.

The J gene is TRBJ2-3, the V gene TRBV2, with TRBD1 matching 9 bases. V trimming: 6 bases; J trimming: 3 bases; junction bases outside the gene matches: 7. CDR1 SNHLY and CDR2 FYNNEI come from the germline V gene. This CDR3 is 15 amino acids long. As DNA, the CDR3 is TGTGCCAGCAGATTCGGGACAGGGTCTACAGATACGCAGTATTTT. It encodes CASRFGTGSTDTQYF.

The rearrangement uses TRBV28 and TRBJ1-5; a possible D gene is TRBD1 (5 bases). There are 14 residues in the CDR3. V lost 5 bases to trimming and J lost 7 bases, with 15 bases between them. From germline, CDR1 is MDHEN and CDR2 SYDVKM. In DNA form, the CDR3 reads TGTGCCAGCAGTCCTCAGGGAATGGGACAGCCCCAGCATTTT. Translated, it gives CASSPQGMGQPQHF.

The CDR3 DNA follows: TGCGCCAGCAGCTTGCCCAGCGGGGACTACAATGAGCAGTTCTTC. Encoded protein: CASSLPSGDYNEQFF. The gene calls are TRBV5-1 and TRBJ2-1; the match to TRBD2 covers 7 bases. Germline V CDR1 and CDR2: SGHRS, YFSETQ. This CDR3 comprises 15 residues. With V trimmed by 1 base and J by 3 bases, 4 bases remained unmatched.